This TCR beta chain was identified in a study of kidney transplant recipient with SARS-CoV-2 infection. A single record per CDR3 protein comes from TCRdb applying MiXCR to the reads. The data contain 200,000 to 250,000 distinct CDR3 sequences, under 30% of them seen just once; the ten biggest clones take up around 6.8%. This clonotype was recorded at least ten times. The V and J ends lost 6 bases and 3 bases, in that order; junction bases with no gene match: 9. CDR3 length: 15 residues. CDR1 and CDR2 from the germline V gene are DFQATT and SNEGSKA (reference sequence). The chain couples TRBV20-1 to TRBJ2-2; 8 positions match TRBD2. The origin of this receptor is a male patient in his thirties who had COVID-19 and was a kidney transplant recipient. Some T cells here may be from the graft donor. The sequences come from a blood sample, collected at baseline and on day 111 from a kidney transplant recipient. The DNA of the CDR3 is TGCAGTGCGGGGCTCAGCGGGAGAGACACCGGGGAGCTGTTTTTT. It encodes CSAGLSGRDTGELFF.